The present T cell receptor beta chain was sequenced within a study of CD4+ T cells in melanoma. Overall study results and limits: CD8+ T cell, macrophage and B cell function reportedly correlated with neoantigen-specific CD4+ T cells. Neoantigen-specific CD4+ T cells in melanoma reportedly had diverse differentiation states.

This CDR3 is 11 amino acids long. The V gene's germline CDR1 is KGHSH and CDR2 LQKENI. V dropped 1 base and J dropped 8 bases, with 3 bases sitting between them. The table came from immunoSEQ multiplex PCR; TCRdb's copy has only in-frame clones and leaves some out. Among 90,000 to 130,000 clones listed, 92% were seen once. Comments on this clone: Its target is not known.

This clonotype was sampled from a human donor with melanoma. The source material was peripheral blood. The rearrangement links TRBV18 to TRBJ2-1; D gene uncertain. The CDR3 DNA reads as TGTGCCAGCTCACCACACCATGAGCAGTTCTTC. Its protein product is CASSPHHEQFF.